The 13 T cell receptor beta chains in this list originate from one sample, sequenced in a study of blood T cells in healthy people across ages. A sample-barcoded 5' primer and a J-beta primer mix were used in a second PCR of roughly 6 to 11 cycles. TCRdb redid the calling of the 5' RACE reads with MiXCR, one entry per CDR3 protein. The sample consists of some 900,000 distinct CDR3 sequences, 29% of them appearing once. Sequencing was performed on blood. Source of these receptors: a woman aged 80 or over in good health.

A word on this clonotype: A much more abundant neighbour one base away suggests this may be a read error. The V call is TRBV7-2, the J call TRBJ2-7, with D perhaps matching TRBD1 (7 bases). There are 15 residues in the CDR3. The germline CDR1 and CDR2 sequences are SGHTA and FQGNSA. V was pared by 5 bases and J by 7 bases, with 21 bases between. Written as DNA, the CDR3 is TGTGCCAGCAGCCTCCTTGGAGGGGGCGCGGGGGAGCAGTACTTC. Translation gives CASSLLGGGAGEQYF. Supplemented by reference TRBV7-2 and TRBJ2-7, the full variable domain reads GAGVSQSPSNKVTEKGKDVELRCDPISGHTALYWYRQSLGQGLEFLIYFQGNSAPDKSGLPSDRFSAERTGGSVSTLTIQRTQQEDSAVYLCASSLLGGGAGEQYFGPGTRLTVT.

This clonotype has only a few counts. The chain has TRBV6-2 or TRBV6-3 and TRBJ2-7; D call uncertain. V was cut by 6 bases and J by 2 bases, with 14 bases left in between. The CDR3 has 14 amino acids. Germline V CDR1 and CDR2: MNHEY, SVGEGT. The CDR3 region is CASRVPYPTYEQYF. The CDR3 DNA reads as TGTGCCAGCAGGGTTCCGTACCCCACCTACGAGCAGTACTTC.

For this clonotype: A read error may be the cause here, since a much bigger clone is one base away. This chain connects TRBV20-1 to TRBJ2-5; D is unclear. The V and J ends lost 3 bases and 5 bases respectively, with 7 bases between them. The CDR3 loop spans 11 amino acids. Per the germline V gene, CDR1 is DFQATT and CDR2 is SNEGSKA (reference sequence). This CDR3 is CSASWRETQYF. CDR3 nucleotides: TGCAGTGCTAGTTGGCGGGAGACCCAGTACTTC.

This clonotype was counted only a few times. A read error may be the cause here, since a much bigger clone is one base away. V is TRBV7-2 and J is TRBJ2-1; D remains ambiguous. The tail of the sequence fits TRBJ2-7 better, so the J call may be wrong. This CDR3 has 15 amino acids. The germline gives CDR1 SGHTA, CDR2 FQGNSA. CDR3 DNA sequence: TGTGCCAGCAGCCGCTCACGGAGCTCCTACAATGAGCAGTACTTC. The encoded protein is CASSRSRSSYNEQYF.

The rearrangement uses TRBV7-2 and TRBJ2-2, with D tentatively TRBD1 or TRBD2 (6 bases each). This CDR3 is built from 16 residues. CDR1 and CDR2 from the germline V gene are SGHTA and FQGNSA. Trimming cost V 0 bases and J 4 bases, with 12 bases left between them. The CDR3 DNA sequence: TGTGCCAGCAGCTTAGCGTCGGGGGCAGGCACCGGGGAGCTGTTTTTT. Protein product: CASSLASGAGTGELFF.

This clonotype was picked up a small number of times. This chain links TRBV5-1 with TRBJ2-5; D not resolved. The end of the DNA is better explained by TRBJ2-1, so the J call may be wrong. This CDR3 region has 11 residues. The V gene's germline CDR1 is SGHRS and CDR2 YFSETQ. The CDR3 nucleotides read TGCGCCAGCGCCATCCAAGAGACCCAGTTCTTC. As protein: CASAIQETQFF.

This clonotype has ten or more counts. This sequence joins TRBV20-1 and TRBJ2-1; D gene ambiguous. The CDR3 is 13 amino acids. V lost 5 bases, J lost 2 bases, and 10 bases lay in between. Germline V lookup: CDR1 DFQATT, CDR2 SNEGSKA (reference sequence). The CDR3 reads CSAPQAPYNEQFF. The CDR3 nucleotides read TGCAGTGCTCCGCAGGCCCCCTACAATGAGCAGTTCTTC.

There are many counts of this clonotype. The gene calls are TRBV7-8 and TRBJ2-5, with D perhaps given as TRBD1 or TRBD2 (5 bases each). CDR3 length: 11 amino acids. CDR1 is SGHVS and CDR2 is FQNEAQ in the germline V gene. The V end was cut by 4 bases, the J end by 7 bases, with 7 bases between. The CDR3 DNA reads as TGTGCCAGCAGCTGGGACGGGACCCAGTACTTC. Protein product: CASSWDGTQYF. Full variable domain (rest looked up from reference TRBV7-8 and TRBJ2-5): GAGVSQSPRYKVAKRGQDVALRCDPISGHVSLFWYQQALGQGPEFLTYFQNEAQLDKSGLPSDRFFAERPEGSVSTLKIQRTQQEDSAVYLCASSWDGTQYFGPGTRLLVL.

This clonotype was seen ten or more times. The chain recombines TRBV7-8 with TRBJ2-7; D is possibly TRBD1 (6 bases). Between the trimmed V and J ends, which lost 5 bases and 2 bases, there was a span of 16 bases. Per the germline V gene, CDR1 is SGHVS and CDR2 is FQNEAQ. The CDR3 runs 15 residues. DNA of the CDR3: TGTGCCAGCAGCACCACCGGACAGACTACCTACGAGCAGTACTTC. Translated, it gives CASSTTGQTTYEQYF.

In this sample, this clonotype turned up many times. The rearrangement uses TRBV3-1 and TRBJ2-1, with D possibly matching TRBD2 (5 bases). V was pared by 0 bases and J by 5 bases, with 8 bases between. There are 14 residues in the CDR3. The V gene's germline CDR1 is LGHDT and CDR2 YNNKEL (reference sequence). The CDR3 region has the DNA TGTGCCAGCAGCCAAGATGTAGCGCACAATGAGCAGTTCTTC. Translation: CASSQDVAHNEQFF.

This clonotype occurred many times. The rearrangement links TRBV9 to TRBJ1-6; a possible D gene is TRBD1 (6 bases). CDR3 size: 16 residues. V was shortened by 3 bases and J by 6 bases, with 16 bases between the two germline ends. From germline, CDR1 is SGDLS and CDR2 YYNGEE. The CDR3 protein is CASSGQGHRINSPLHF. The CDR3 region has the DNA TGTGCCAGCAGCGGCCAGGGACACCGGATTAATTCACCCCTCCACTTT.

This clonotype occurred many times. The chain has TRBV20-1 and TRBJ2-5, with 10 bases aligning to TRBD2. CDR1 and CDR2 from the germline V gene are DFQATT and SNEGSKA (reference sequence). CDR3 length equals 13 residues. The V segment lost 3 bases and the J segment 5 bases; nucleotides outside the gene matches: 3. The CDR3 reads CSASSGGRETQYF. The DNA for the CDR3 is TGCAGTGCTAGTAGCGGGGGGAGGGAGACCCAGTACTTC.

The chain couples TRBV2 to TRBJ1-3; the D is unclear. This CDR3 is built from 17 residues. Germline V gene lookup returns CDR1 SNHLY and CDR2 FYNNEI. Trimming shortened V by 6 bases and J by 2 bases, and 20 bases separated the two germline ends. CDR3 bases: TGTGCCAGCAGCGGATTGGGCGGTCCTGGAACTGGAAACACCATATATTTT. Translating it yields CASSGLGGPGTGNTIYF.